This passage covers 10 T cell receptor beta chains from one sample sequenced in a study of cytomegalovirus exposure and HLA in healthy donors. The table came from immunoSEQ multiplex PCR; TCRdb's copy has only in-frame clones and leaves some out. The table includes approximately 59,000 clones, 93% detected once. Sequencing used PBMCs. The origin of the receptors is a woman younger than 30 in good health and CMV-seropositive.

V and J are TRBV7-8 and TRBJ1-2, with D perhaps TRBD1 (5 bases). The germline gives CDR1 SGHVS, CDR2 FQNEAQ. Trimming left V 5 bases short and J 0 bases short, with 19 bases between. This CDR3 comprises 17 residues. CDR3 region: CASSTPAQGITNYGYTF. CDR3 DNA sequence: TGTGCCAGCAGCACCCCCGCCCAGGGAATAACTAACTATGGCTACACCTTC.

V and J are TRBV2 and TRBJ1-4; the D is unclear. Germline loops: CDR1 SNHLY, CDR2 FYNNEI. The CDR3 covers 14 residues. Deletions cut 6 bases from V and 10 bases from J, with 18 bases between. The DNA of the CDR3 is TGTGCCAGCAGAGAGATCCACGAGGGTGGAAAACTGTTTTTT. Translating gives CASREIHEGGKLFF.

This chain connects TRBV28 to TRBJ2-6, with 8 bases fitting TRBD1. The CDR3 length is 19 residues. V shed 4 bases and J 0 bases; nucleotides not matched to a gene: 11. Germline V gene data show CDR1 as MDHEN and CDR2 as SYDVKM. CDR3 region: CASSSPWTGTGSGANVLTF. The CDR3 region has the DNA TGTGCCAGCAGTTCTCCCTGGACAGGGACTGGCTCTGGGGCCAACGTCCTGACTTTC.

The chain uses TRBV6-6 and TRBJ1-2; a possible D gene is TRBD1 (5 bases). Trimming left V 0 bases short and J 4 bases short, with 12 bases between. This CDR3 region has 15 residues. The germline V gene has CDR1 MNHNY and CDR2 SVGAGI (reference sequence). The CDR3: CASSYSTTVSYGYTF. CDR3 nucleotide sequence: TGTGCCAGCAGTTACTCGACGACAGTCAGCTATGGCTACACCTTC.

V usage is TRBV18 and J usage is TRBJ1-1, with D hard to call. Trimming cost V 2 bases and J 3 bases, with 7 bases left between them. The V gene's germline CDR1 is KGHSH and CDR2 LQKENI. CDR3 length: 13 residues. The CDR3 DNA sequence: TGTGCCAGCTCACCAGGAGGGCACACTGAAGCTTTCTTT. Translating it yields CASSPGGHTEAFF.

The gene calls are TRBV6-6 and TRBJ2-5, with 7 bases aligning to TRBD1. From germline, CDR1 is MNHNY and CDR2 SVGAGI (reference sequence). The CDR3 extends over 15 amino acids. V trimming: 2 bases; J trimming: 5 bases; junction bases outside the gene matches: 8. In DNA form, the CDR3 reads TGTGCCAGCAGTTACCCGACAGGGCGAGTCGAGACCCAGTACTTC. This translates into CASSYPTGRVETQYF.

This clone was found once. The V call is TRBV5-6, the J call TRBJ2-1, with 8 bases identical to TRBD2. The CDR3 consists of 15 residues. Trimming removed 4 bases from V and 6 bases from J; junction bases left unmatched: 9. Germline CDR1 is SGHDT and CDR2 is YYEEEE. The CDR3 region has the DNA TGTGCCAGCAGCCCGAGCGGGGGCTGGAGCAATGAGCAGTTCTTC. Protein product: CASSPSGGWSNEQFF.

This chain joins TRBV25-1 and TRBJ1-3; D unresolved. Germline values: CDR1 MGHDK, CDR2 SYGVNS. This CDR3 is built from 14 residues. Trimming pared 7 bases from V and 0 bases from J, leaving 10 bases between. For the CDR3, the DNA is TGTGCCAGCACCCCTACGAGCTCTGGAAACACCATATATTTT. It is translated as CASTPTSSGNTIYF.

The rearrangement links TRBV5-6 to TRBJ2-6; D not resolved. Trimming took 5 bases from V and 0 from J, leaving 12 bases between them. Germline-derived CDR1 and CDR2 are SGHDT and YYEEEE. There are 16 residues in the CDR3. The CDR3 loop reads CASSSWSSSGANVLTF. The DNA for the CDR3 is TGTGCCAGCAGTTCCTGGTCGAGCTCTGGGGCCAACGTCCTGACTTTC.

This chain connects TRBV5-1 to TRBJ2-3; TRBD2 matches at 11 bases. The germline V gene encodes CDR1 SGHRS and CDR2 YFSETQ. Trimming removed 1 base from V and 6 bases from J; junction bases left unmatched: 4. The CDR3 is made up of 15 amino acids. CDR3 DNA: TGCGCCAGCAGCTTGTTACTAGCGGGGGTTGATACGCAGTATTTT. Its translation: CASSLLLAGVDTQYF.